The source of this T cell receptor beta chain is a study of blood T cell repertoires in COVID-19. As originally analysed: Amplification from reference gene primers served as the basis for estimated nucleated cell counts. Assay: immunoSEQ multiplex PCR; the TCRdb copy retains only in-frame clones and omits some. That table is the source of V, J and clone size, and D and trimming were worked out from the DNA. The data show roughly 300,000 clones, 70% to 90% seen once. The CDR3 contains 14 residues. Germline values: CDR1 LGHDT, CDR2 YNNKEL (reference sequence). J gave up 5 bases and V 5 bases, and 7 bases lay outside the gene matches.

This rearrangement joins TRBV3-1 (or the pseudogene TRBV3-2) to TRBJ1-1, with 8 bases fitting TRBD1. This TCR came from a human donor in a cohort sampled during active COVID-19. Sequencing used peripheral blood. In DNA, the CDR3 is TGTGCCAGCAGCGGACAGGGTTTGATAACTGAAGCTTTCTTT. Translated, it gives CASSGQGLITEAFF.